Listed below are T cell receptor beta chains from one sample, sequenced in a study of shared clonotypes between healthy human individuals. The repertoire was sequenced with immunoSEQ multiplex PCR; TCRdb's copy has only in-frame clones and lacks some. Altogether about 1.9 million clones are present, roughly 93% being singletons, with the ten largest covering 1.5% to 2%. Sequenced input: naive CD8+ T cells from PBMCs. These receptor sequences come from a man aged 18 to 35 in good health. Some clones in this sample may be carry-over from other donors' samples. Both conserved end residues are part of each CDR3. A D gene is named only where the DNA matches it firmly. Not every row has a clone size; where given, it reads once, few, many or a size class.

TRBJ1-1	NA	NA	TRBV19	CASSDTPNTEAFF	TGTGCCAGTAGTGACACACCGAACACTGAAGCTTTCTTT
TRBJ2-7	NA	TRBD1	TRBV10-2	CASSPRQGWDYEQYF	TGCGCCAGCAGTCCTCGACAGGGTTGGGACTACGAGCAGTACTTC
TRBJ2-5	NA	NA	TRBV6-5	CASSPRPFIQETQYF	TGTGCCAGCAGTCCCCGACCCTTCATCCAAGAGACCCAGTACTTC
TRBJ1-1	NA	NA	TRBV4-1	CASRLRDTNTEAFF	TGCGCCAGCAGGCTGAGGGATACGAACACTGAAGCTTTCTTT
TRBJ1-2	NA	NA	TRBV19	CASSNWNPRLMGRTF	TGTGCCAGTAGTAACTGGAACCCGCGCCTTATGGGTAGGACCTTC
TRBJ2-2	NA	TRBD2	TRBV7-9	CASSSGTTDLRELFF	TGTGCCAGCAGCTCCGGGACTACCGACTTACGGGAGCTGTTTTTT
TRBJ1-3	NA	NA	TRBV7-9	CASRPDASEMGNTIYF	TGTGCCAGCAGACCCGACGCTTCGGAGATGGGAAACACCATATATTTT
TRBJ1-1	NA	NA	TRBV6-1	CASSENLGERGEAFF	TGTGCCAGCAGTGAAAATTTGGGGGAGCGGGGTGAAGCTTTCTTT
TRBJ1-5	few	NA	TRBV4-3	CASSQESGRKGSNQPQHF	TGCGCCAGCAGCCAAGAGTCAGGGAGGAAGGGAAGCAATCAGCCCCAGCATTTT
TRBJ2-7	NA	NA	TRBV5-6	CASRFGGSYEQYF	TGTGCCAGCAGGTTCGGGGGCTCCTACGAGCAGTACTTC
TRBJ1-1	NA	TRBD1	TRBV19	CASSIWDRNTEAFF	TGTGCCAGTAGTATCTGGGACAGGAACACTGAAGCTTTCTTT
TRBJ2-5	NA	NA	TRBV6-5	CASSFLQKETQYF	TGTGCCAGCAGTTTTCTACAGAAAGAGACCCAGTACTTC
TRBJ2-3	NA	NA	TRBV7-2	CASSLVGRPDTQYF	TGTGCCAGCAGCTTAGTGGGGAGGCCAGATACGCAGTATTTT
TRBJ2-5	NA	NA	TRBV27	CASRGRAKETQYF	TGTGCCAGCAGGGGACGGGCCAAGGAGACCCAGTACTTC
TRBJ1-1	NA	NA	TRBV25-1	CASSEFVGGEAFF	TGTGCCAGCAGTGAATTCGTAGGGGGTGAAGCTTTCTTT
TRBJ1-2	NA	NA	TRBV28	CASSFISYGYTF	TGTGCCAGCAGTTTCATCAGCTATGGCTACACCTTC
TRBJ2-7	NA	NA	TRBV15	CATSREQQGSGKYF	TGTGCCACCAGCAGAGAACAGCAGGGCTCCGGGAAGTACTTC
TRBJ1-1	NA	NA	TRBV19	CASSPGRGTEAFF	TGTGCCAGTAGTCCGGGGAGGGGTACTGAAGCTTTCTTT
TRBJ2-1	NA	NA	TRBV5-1	CASSWARELYNEQFF	TGCGCCAGCAGCTGGGCAAGGGAATTGTACAATGAGCAGTTCTTC
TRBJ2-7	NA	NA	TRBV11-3	CASSLAVGHEQYF	TGTGCCAGCAGCTTAGCTGTAGGTCACGAGCAGTACTTC
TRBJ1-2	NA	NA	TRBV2	CASRLPGGDGYTF	TGTGCCAGCAGGCTCCCTGGGGGAGATGGCTACACCTTC
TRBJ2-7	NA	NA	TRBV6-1	CACNRGNAAYEQYF	TGTGCCTGCAATCGCGGAAACGCCGCCTACGAGCAGTACTTC
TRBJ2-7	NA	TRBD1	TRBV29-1	CSVGGDRGTYEQYF	TGCAGCGTTGGGGGGGACAGGGGCACCTACGAGCAGTACTTC
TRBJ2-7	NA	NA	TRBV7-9	CASSYQGGEQYF	TGTGCCAGCAGCTACCAGGGAGGCGAGCAGTACTTC
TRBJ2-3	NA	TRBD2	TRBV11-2	CASSLGPRLAGGPKDTQYF	TGTGCCAGCAGCTTAGGACCCCGACTAGCGGGAGGGCCAAAAGATACGCAGTATTTT
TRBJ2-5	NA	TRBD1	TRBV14	CASSYRQGAQETQYF	TGTGCCAGCAGCTATAGACAGGGGGCTCAAGAGACCCAGTACTTC
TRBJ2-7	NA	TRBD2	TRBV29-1	CSVDPGASGLGEQYF	TGCAGCGTTGATCCTGGTGCTAGCGGGTTGGGCGAGCAGTACTTC
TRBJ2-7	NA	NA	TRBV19	CASSFNSYEQYF	TGTGCCAGTAGCTTTAACTCCTACGAGCAGTACTTC
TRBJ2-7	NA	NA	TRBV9	CASSVEGIEQYF	TGTGCCAGCAGCGTAGAGGGGATCGAGCAGTACTTC
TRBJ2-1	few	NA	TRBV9	CASSVAGRTEQFF	TGTGCCAGCAGCGTAGCTGGGAGGACTGAGCAGTTCTTC
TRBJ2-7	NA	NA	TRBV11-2	CASSLDRANYEQYF	TGTGCCAGCAGCTTAGATCGGGCAAACTACGAGCAGTACTTC
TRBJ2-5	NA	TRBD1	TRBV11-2	CASSLTGGGETQYF	TGTGCCAGCAGCCTTACAGGGGGTGGAGAGACCCAGTACTTC
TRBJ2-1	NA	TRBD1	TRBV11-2	CASSSGYRGPYNEQFF	TGTGCCAGCAGCTCCGGGTACAGGGGGCCCTACAATGAGCAGTTCTTC
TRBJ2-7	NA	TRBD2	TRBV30	CAWSLTSGSYEQYF	TGTGCCTGGAGCCTGACTAGCGGGAGTTACGAGCAGTACTTC
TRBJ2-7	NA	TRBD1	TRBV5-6	CASSLGVVTGPEQYF	TGTGCCAGCAGCTTGGGTGTCGTGACAGGGCCCGAGCAGTACTTC
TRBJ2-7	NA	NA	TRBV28	CASSFSGEGNYEQYF	TGTGCCAGCAGTTTCTCAGGAGAAGGGAACTACGAGCAGTACTTC
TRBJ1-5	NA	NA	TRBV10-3	CAIREPPGANQPQHF	TGTGCCATCAGAGAACCCCCAGGGGCCAATCAGCCCCAGCATTTT
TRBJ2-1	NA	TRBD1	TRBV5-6	CASSTGTAYNEQFF	TGTGCCAGCAGCACCGGGACAGCCTACAATGAGCAGTTCTTC
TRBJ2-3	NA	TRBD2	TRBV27	CASSLGASGTDTQYF	TGTGCCAGCAGTCTAGGCGCTAGCGGAACAGATACGCAGTATTTT
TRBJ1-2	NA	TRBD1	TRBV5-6	CASSLRPRTGAYGYTF	TGTGCCAGCAGCTTGAGACCAAGGACAGGGGCGTATGGCTACACCTTC
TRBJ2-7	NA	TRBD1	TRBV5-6	CASSRPGQGFYEQYF	TGTGCCAGCAGCAGACCGGGACAGGGGTTCTACGAGCAGTACTTC
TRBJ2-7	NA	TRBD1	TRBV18	CASSGREQGAHEQYF	TGTGCCAGCTCAGGACGGGAACAGGGGGCCCACGAGCAGTACTTC
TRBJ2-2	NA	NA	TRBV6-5	CASSYVSNTGELFF	TGTGCCAGCAGTTACGTCTCGAACACCGGGGAGCTGTTTTTT
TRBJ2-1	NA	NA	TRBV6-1	CASSERPGDEQFF	TGTGCCAGCAGTGAACGCCCCGGAGATGAGCAGTTCTTC
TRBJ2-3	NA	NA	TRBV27	CASSFQGTSDTQYF	TGTGCCAGCAGTTTCCAGGGTACTTCAGATACGCAGTATTTT